This T cell receptor (beta chain) was documented in a study of cytomegalovirus exposure and HLA in healthy donors. Whole-study results and caveats: Apart from CMV serostatus, no immune exposure information was available. Earlier results showed most TCR beta V segments being productive about 87% or about 30% of the time. An analysis that came later showed most CMV-associated TCR beta chains appearing HLA-restricted.

PCR employed 60 Vbeta and 13 Jbeta primers. The authors' processing: Roughly 83 million unique TCR beta chains, roughly 11 million of them shared, were counted by a later analysis. Here immunoSEQ multiplex PCR was the method, and the copy in TCRdb shows in-frame clones only, minus some. V and J calls and clone size are given by that table; D and trimming were obtained from the DNA. The table lists 220,000 or so clones, approximately 68% of them singletons. On this clone: Its antigen is currently unknown.

The CDR3 is 13 amino acids. Germline V CDR1 and CDR2: MNHEY, SMNVEV (reference sequence). Trimming left V 6 bases short and J 7 bases short, with 13 bases between. V and J are TRBV27 and TRBJ2-4; possibly TRBD2 for D (7 bases). The clonotype comes from a woman in her 30s in good health and CMV-seronegative. Sample: PBMCs. The CDR3 spells CASSLGGPNIQYF. DNA of the CDR3: TGTGCCAGCAGCCTGGGGGGGCCCAACATTCAGTACTTC.